This TCR beta chain was obtained from a study of blood T cell repertoires in COVID-19. Across the whole study: Sites in the United States, Italy and Spain provided acute and convalescent COVID-19 samples. PBMCs, B-cell-depleted T cells, or T cells provided the cDNA or gDNA that made up the material.

Per the study methods: For nucleated cells, counts were estimated from reference gene primer amplification. Only in-frame clones appear in the TCRdb table, and some are missing; sequencing was by immunoSEQ multiplex PCR. That table supplies the V and J calls and clone size; D and trimming were determined from the DNA. The sample carries 250,000 to 350,000 clones, around four fifths recorded once. This CDR3 contains 15 residues. Germline CDR1 MRHNA, CDR2 SNTAGT. V dropped 6 bases and J dropped 2; count of bases not matched to a gene: 6. The chain couples TRBV6-4 to TRBJ1-2; 10 bases align to TRBD1. This TCR came from a woman in her forties or fifties with active or convalescent COVID-19. Sequenced: peripheral blood. This chain's CDR3 is CASRGQGHANYGYTF. The CDR3 region has the DNA TGTGCCAGCAGGGGACAGGGGCATGCGAACTATGGCTACACCTTC.